The clone carrying this T cell receptor (beta chain) was detected a few times. Its antigen is not known. This specimen belongs to a study of T cells after yellow fever vaccination. Findings of the study overall: Abundant bulk-derived clonotypes could contaminate FACS-sorted repertoires. Reappearance after the booster was observed for most primary-vaccination clones (roughly 97% CD4, about 85% CD8).

CDR1 is LGHNA, CDR2 YNFKEQ, per germline. V was clipped by 0 bases and J by 3 bases, with 16 bases between them. The CDR3 length is 17 residues. Synthesis of TCR cDNA relied on 5'RACE template switching, which attached a universal primer site and UMIs. TCRdb re-derived calls from the 5' RACE reads in MiXCR, one entry per CDR3 protein. Here the sample spans some 350,000 distinct CDR3 sequences, roughly 4% being singletons. Material: PBMCs, obtained 5 days after the yellow fever booster vaccination. This receptor was taken from a man aged 18-30 years who received the YFV17D yellow fever vaccine. The rearrangement uses TRBV4-2 and TRBJ2-3, with D perhaps TRBD1 or TRBD2 (5 bases each). The CDR3 sequence is CASSQEGLGDVTDTQYF. The CDR3 coding sequence is TGTGCCAGCAGCCAAGAAGGACTGGGGGACGTGACAGATACGCAGTATTTT.